These 23 T cell receptor beta chains came from one sample sequenced in a study of T-cell reconstitution after alpha-beta-depleted transplantation in children. Library preparation (for TCRbeta) was performed with unique molecular identifiers. MiXCR, applied by TCRdb to the PCR reads, yields one record per CDR3 protein. This table holds about 580,000 distinct CDR3 sequences, around 23% found once. This specimen consisted of PBMCs, mostly from graft donor cells, obtained 360 days after TCRalphabeta/CD19-depleted stem cell transplant. These TCRs come from a boy in the first two years of life who had a stem cell transplant for acute myeloid leukemia, so the T cells may come from the graft donor.

This clonotype was counted between two and nine times. V is TRBV20-1 and J is TRBJ2-3; a weak D match, TRBD2 (5 bases). The CDR3 loop spans 15 amino acids. V lost 0 bases, J lost 3 bases, and 13 bases lay in between. Germline lookup yields CDR1 DFQATT and CDR2 SNEGSKA (reference sequence). The CDR3 DNA reads TGCAGTGCTAGAGACTGGCCTAGCCCAACAGATACGCAGTATTTT. It yields the protein CSARDWPSPTDTQYF.

This clonotype was counted many times. The chain combines TRBV20-1 with TRBJ1-4; D remains ambiguous. With 1 base removed from V and 3 bases from J, the gap between germline ends came to 15 bases. This CDR3 region has 16 residues. CDR1 and CDR2 from the germline V gene are DFQATT and SNEGSKA (reference sequence). The CDR3 region is CSARARTPGANEKLFF. In DNA form, the CDR3 reads TGCAGTGCTAGAGCAAGAACCCCCGGAGCTAATGAAAAACTGTTTTTT.

A word on this clonotype: The junction shows a germline mismatch at one end, possibly a read error. This sequence joins TRBV10-3 and TRBJ2-7, with TRBD2 matching 7 bases. Germline V gene sequence: CDR1 ENHRY, CDR2 SYGVKD. This CDR3 contains 15 residues. The CDR3 loop reads CAISKSGGSSYEQYF. CDR3 DNA: TGTGCCATCAGTAAGTCCGGGGGGAGCTCCTACGAGCAGTACTTC.

This clonotype has just a few counts. The rearrangement uses TRBV29-1 and TRBJ2-1; 7 nucleotides agree with TRBD2. CDR3 size: 12 residues. Unmatched junction bases numbered 6, after V lost 7 bases and J lost 6 bases. From germline, CDR1 is SQVTM and CDR2 ANQGSEA. DNA of the CDR3: TGCAGCGCTACTAGCGTACCCAATGAGCAGTTCTTC. Its protein is CSATSVPNEQFF.

This clonotype came up many times. This chain links TRBV7-2 with TRBJ2-3; D gene ambiguous. In germline, CDR1 is SGHTA, CDR2 FQGNSA. Trimming stripped 5 bases from V and 4 bases from J, with 13 bases between. CDR3 length equals 14 residues. CDR3 region: CASSPGFGPDTQYF. The DNA of the CDR3 is TGTGCCAGCAGCCCTGGGTTCGGCCCAGATACGCAGTATTTT. Based on the CDR3 plus reference TRBV7-2 and TRBJ2-3, the full variable domain is GAGVSQSPSNKVTEKGKDVELRCDPISGHTALYWYRQSLGQGLEFLIYFQGNSAPDKSGLPSDRFSAERTGGSVSTLTIQRTQQEDSAVYLCASSPGFGPDTQYFGPGTRLTVL.

This clonotype was seen a few times. This chain uses TRBV24-1 with TRBJ2-1; 9 nucleotides agree with TRBD2. V shed 1 base and J 1 base; nucleotides not matched to a gene: 4. This CDR3 spans 17 amino acids. Germline V gene sequence: CDR1 KGHDR, CDR2 SFDVKD. The CDR3 sequence is CATSDFAGGPSYNEQFF. In DNA, the CDR3 is TGTGCCACCAGTGATTTCGCGGGGGGGCCATCCTACAATGAGCAGTTCTTC.

This clonotype was recorded many times. The chain links TRBV5-8 to TRBJ1-3; a weak D match, TRBD1 (6 bases). V was trimmed by 0 bases and J by 4 bases, leaving 20 bases between them. This CDR3 spans 18 amino acids. The germline gives CDR1 SGHTS, CDR2 YDEGEE. The CDR3 DNA sequence: TGTGCCAGCAGCTTGGATCGAGTAGGGGGGGCGCCCGGAAACACCATATATTTT. It yields the protein CASSLDRVGGAPGNTIYF.

This clonotype appeared many times. The V and J genes are TRBV20-1 and TRBJ2-3; no clear D gene. Trimming left V 3 bases short and J 6 bases short, with 16 bases between. This CDR3 comprises 14 residues. Per the germline V gene, CDR1 is DFQATT and CDR2 is SNEGSKA (reference sequence). CDR3 sequence: CSARGYGRMDTQYF. In DNA form, the CDR3 reads TGCAGTGCTAGGGGTTATGGGCGGATGGATACGCAGTATTTT.

The chain carries TRBV4-3 and TRBJ2-1; TRBD2 agrees at 12 bases. From germline, CDR1 is LGHNA and CDR2 YSLEER. This CDR3 is built from 19 residues. J gave up 1 base and V 0 bases, and 7 bases lay outside the gene matches. The CDR3 DNA follows: TGCGCCAGCAGCCAAGAAGCGCTAGCGGGGGGGAGGTCCTACAATGAGCAGTTCTTC. Amino acids: CASSQEALAGGRSYNEQFF.

The chain recombines TRBV27 with TRBJ2-6, with D maybe TRBD1 (5 bases). This CDR3 spans 19 amino acids. Between the trimmed V and J ends, which lost 2 bases and 1 base, there was a span of 18 bases. Germline V gene data show CDR1 as MNHEY and CDR2 as SMNVEV (reference sequence). CDR3 nucleotides: TGTGCCAGCAGTTTACGGCCAGGACAAGAAGTATCTGGGGCCAACGTCCTGACTTTC. It specifies CASSLRPGQEVSGANVLTF.

This chain joins TRBV27 and TRBJ2-3; D is possibly TRBD2 (6 bases). The CDR3 contains 18 residues. Trimming left V 2 bases short and J 4 bases short, with 22 bases between. The germline gives CDR1 MNHEY, CDR2 SMNVEV (reference sequence). As DNA, the CDR3 is TGTGCCAGCAGTTTAAGTCGCGGGGACGGGGAAACCGCAGATACGCAGTATTTT. This encodes CASSLSRGDGETADTQYF.

This rearrangement joins TRBV2 to TRBJ2-7, with 13 nucleotides matching TRBD2. J lost 0 bases, V lost 4 bases, and 9 bases had no gene match. In germline, CDR1 is SNHLY, CDR2 FYNNEI. This CDR3 spans 18 amino acids. CDR3 bases: TGTGCCAGCAGTGGATGGGGACTAGCGGGGTTTAGCTCCTACGAGCAGTACTTC. Translation: CASSGWGLAGFSSYEQYF.

In DNA form, the CDR3 reads TGTGCCAGCAGCTTAGGGACAGGGAGTAATTCACCCCTCCACTTT. Its translation: CASSLGTGSNSPLHF. V is TRBV7-6 and J is TRBJ1-6; TRBD1 matches 8 bases. Germline CDR1 SGHVS, CDR2 FNYEAQ. The CDR3 is made up of 15 amino acids. Trimming at V came to 1 base and at J to 6 bases, leaving 2 bases not matched to a gene.

As DNA, the CDR3 is TGCAGTGCTAGAGTTCAGCCCTATGGCTACACCTTC. Translated, it gives CSARVQPYGYTF. V usage is TRBV20-1 and J usage is TRBJ1-2, with D hard to call. The CDR3 has 12 residues. V lost 1 base and J lost 4, with 7 bases in between. CDR1 and CDR2 from the germline V gene are DFQATT and SNEGSKA (reference sequence).

This clonotype was seen more than once but under ten times. This chain links TRBV10-1 with TRBJ1-1; 7 bases match TRBD1. V trimming: 6 bases; J trimming: 8 bases; junction bases outside the gene matches: 12. Germline V gives CDR1 WNHNN, CDR2 SYGVQD (reference sequence). CDR3 length: 14 residues. CDR3 DNA: TGCGCCAGCAGGGAAGGGACAGACCTAGGGGAAGCTTTCTTT. Translated: CASREGTDLGEAFF.

This sequence joins TRBV20-1 and TRBJ2-1; 8 positions match TRBD1. Germline V lookup: CDR1 DFQATT, CDR2 SNEGSKA (reference sequence). V trimming: 1 base; J trimming: 4 bases; junction bases outside the gene matches: 12. The CDR3 is made up of 17 amino acids. The CDR3 is CSARVPSPGQEYNEQFF. The CDR3, as DNA: TGCAGTGCTAGAGTCCCCTCCCCGGGACAGGAATACAATGAGCAGTTCTTC.

The chain joins TRBV5-1 to TRBJ2-3; a possible D gene is TRBD2 (5 bases). The length of the CDR3 is 16 residues. V shed 2 bases and J shed 0 bases, with 13 bases lying between them. The germline V gene encodes CDR1 SGHRS and CDR2 YFSETQ. In DNA form, the CDR3 reads TGCGCCAGCAGCTTTGGGAGCCGATCTAGCACAGATACGCAGTATTTT. It encodes CASSFGSRSSTDTQYF.

This clonotype turned up a few times. The chain uses TRBV18 and TRBJ2-2, with TRBD1 identical over 7 bases. There are 17 residues in the CDR3. Trimming cost V 2 bases and J 0 bases; bases outside gene matches: 6. Germline loops: CDR1 KGHSH, CDR2 LQKENI. The CDR3 region has the DNA TGTGCCAGCTCACCAATACGTGGGACAGCGAACACCGGGGAGCTGTTTTTT. The encoded protein is CASSPIRGTANTGELFF.

The V call is TRBV7-9, the J call TRBJ2-3, with a possible D match to TRBD1 (6 bases). CDR1 and CDR2 from the germline V gene are SEHNR and FQNEAQ (reference sequence). Trimming left V 3 bases short and J 1 base short, with 11 bases between. The CDR3 contains 15 residues. The CDR3 coding sequence is TGTGCCAGCAGCTTTCAGAAGGGGGGCACAGATACGCAGTATTTT. It translates to CASSFQKGGTDTQYF.

This rearrangement joins TRBV15 to TRBJ1-4; unclear D gene. The CDR3 loop spans 16 amino acids. Germline lookup yields CDR1 LNHNV and CDR2 YYDKDF (reference sequence). The V end was cut by 3 bases, the J end by 4 bases, with 15 bases between. This CDR3 is CATSRVLRFDNEKLFF. The CDR3 coding sequence is TGTGCCACCAGCAGGGTTCTACGATTCGATAATGAAAAACTGTTTTTT.

This clonotype appeared many times. The rearrangement joins TRBV6-1 to TRBJ2-6; TRBD1 matches at 11 bases. The CDR3 totals 16 residues. CDR1 is MNHNS, CDR2 SASEGT, per germline. The V and J ends lost 5 bases and 2 bases, in that order; junction bases with no gene match: 2. This CDR3 is CASSRTGGTGANVLTF. For the CDR3, the DNA is TGTGCCAGCAGTAGGACAGGGGGCACTGGGGCCAACGTCCTGACTTTC.

This clonotype has at least ten counts. The germline gene is not matched at one end of the junction; a read error may be the cause. The rearrangement joins TRBV20-1 to TRBJ2-1; tentatively, D is TRBD1 (5 bases). The CDR3 contains 15 residues. Germline assignment: CDR1 DFQATT and CDR2 SNEGSKA (reference sequence). CDR3 in DNA: TGCAGTGCTCGAGATTTCGCCCAGGGCCACAATGAGCAGTTCTTC. Amino acids: CSARDFAQGHNEQFF.

This clonotype was observed a few times. V gene TRBV5-5 combines with J gene TRBJ2-1; 12 nucleotides align to TRBD2. The V segment lost 3 bases and the J segment 6 bases; nucleotides outside the gene matches: 4. CDR1 is SGHKS, CDR2 YYEKEE, per germline (reference sequence). The CDR3 is 15 amino acids. The CDR3 nucleotides read TGTGCCAGCAGCTCACTAGCGGGGGGCTTCAATGAGCAGTTCTTC. Its protein product is CASSSLAGGFNEQFF.